Listed here are 19 T cell receptor beta chains from one sample, sequenced in a study of post-analysis software for immune sequencing data. Study-wide results and limits: Four or five TRBV segments (TRBV5-6, TRBV5-1 and TRBV20-1 among them) occurred more frequently in patients than in controls.

Tagging with unique molecular identifiers was a feature of the TCR beta cDNA libraries. TCRdb reprocessed the PCR reads with MiXCR, giving one entry per CDR3 protein. The data contain about 540,000 distinct CDR3 sequences, about a third of them singletons. Their cognate antigens are unknown. Sequencing was carried out using blood. These receptor sequences come from a girl aged 2-17 years with multiple sclerosis.

This clonotype was detected many times. The V gene is TRBV6-1, the J gene TRBJ2-5; possibly TRBD1 for D (6 bases). Germline V gene lookup returns CDR1 MNHNS and CDR2 SASEGT. The CDR3 has 13 residues. V gave up 4 bases and J gave up 2 bases, with 8 bases separating them. The DNA for the CDR3 is TGTGCCAGCAGTGGGACAGTACAAGAGACCCAGTACTTC. As protein: CASSGTVQETQYF.

This clonotype was observed a handful of times. The chain uses TRBV20-1 and TRBJ2-3; 9 bases fit TRBD2. The trim removed 6 bases at V and 0 bases at J, leaving 7 bases unmatched. The CDR3 consists of 15 residues. Germline CDR1 is DFQATT and CDR2 is SNEGSKA (reference sequence). CDR3 sequence: CSAPRLAGSTDTQYF. In DNA, the CDR3 is TGCAGTGCCCCTCGGCTAGCGGGGAGCACAGATACGCAGTATTTT.

This clonotype has just a few counts. The rearrangement uses TRBV15 and TRBJ2-7; 9 nucleotides align to TRBD1. Looked up from germline, CDR1 is LNHNV and CDR2 is YYDKDF (reference sequence). The CDR3 is 14 amino acids. Trimming took 6 bases from V and 6 from J; bases not matched to a gene: 9. The CDR3, as DNA: TGTGCCACCAGTCGTGGACAGGGGATTCCCGAGCAGTACTTC. Its protein is CATSRGQGIPEQYF.

The J gene is TRBJ2-1, the V gene TRBV2, with D unclear. Trimming cost V 2 bases and J 4 bases, with 21 bases left between them. Germline assignment: CDR1 SNHLY and CDR2 FYNNEI. The CDR3 has 18 amino acids. The CDR3 sequence is CASSEFPAFRLGYNEQFF. CDR3 coding DNA: TGTGCCAGCAGTGAATTCCCGGCTTTCCGGTTGGGATACAATGAGCAGTTCTTC.

The genes are TRBV7-8 and TRBJ2-1; D could derive from TRBD1 or TRBD2 (6 bases each). Germline V CDR1 and CDR2: SGHVS, FQNEAQ. This CDR3 is built from 15 residues. The V end was cut by 3 bases, the J end by 7 bases, with 16 bases between. The CDR3 is CASSFDGGATNEQFF. CDR3 DNA sequence: TGTGCCAGCAGCTTTGACGGGGGCGCGACAAATGAGCAGTTCTTC.

The chain is built from TRBV6-5 and TRBJ1-2, with 9 bases that match TRBD1. V shed 8 bases, J shed 3 bases, and the junction held 13 bases outside the gene matches. This CDR3 spans 16 amino acids. The germline V gene encodes CDR1 MNHEY and CDR2 SVGAGI. For the CDR3, the DNA is TGTGCCAGCGCGTCTGGGGGACAGGGCGCCTACTATGGCTACACCTTC. Amino acids: CASASGGQGAYYGYTF.

At least ten counts were recorded for this clonotype. The junction differs from germline at one of its ends, possibly a read error. The CDR3 DNA is TGTGCTAGCAGCTCACAAACAGGGTTGGAGACCCAGTACTTC. Its protein product is CASSSQTGLETQYF. This chain connects TRBV7-7 to TRBJ2-5, with D perhaps matching TRBD1 (6 bases). The CDR3 has 14 residues. The germline CDR1 and CDR2 sequences are SSHAT and FNYEAQ (reference sequence).

The V call is TRBV5-1, the J call TRBJ2-3; the D gene is possibly TRBD1 (7 bases). Germline CDR1 is SGHRS and CDR2 is YFSETQ. CDR3 length equals 16 residues. V lost 5 bases, J lost 5 bases, and 21 bases lay in between. CDR3 nucleotides: TGCGCCAGCAGAATCAGCAGGGGGGCATCGAGAGATACGCAGTATTTT. Translation gives CASRISRGASRDTQYF.

The V gene is TRBV7-2, the J gene TRBJ2-3; 9 nucleotides agree with TRBD2. CDR3 size: 18 residues. Germline CDR1 reads SGHTA; CDR2 reads FQGNSA. Unmatched junction bases numbered 13, after V lost 6 bases and J lost 0 bases. Here the CDR3 reads CASRASGESFSSTDTQYF. The CDR3 DNA sequence: TGTGCCAGCAGGGCTAGCGGGGAGTCGTTTAGTAGCACAGATACGCAGTATTTT.

On this clonotype: At one of its ends the junction is not consistent with the germline gene, which may arise from a read error. This sequence joins TRBV5-1 and TRBJ2-5; D not resolved. Per the germline V gene, CDR1 is SGHRS and CDR2 is YFSETQ. CDR3 length: 12 residues. The CDR3 protein is CVSSFPGETQYF. In DNA form, the CDR3 reads TGCGTCAGCAGCTTTCCTGGAGAGACCCAGTACTTC.

The chain couples TRBV12-3 or TRBV12-4 to TRBJ1-1; tentative D call: TRBD1 (6 bases). V was shortened by 3 bases and J by 8 bases, with 28 bases between the two germline ends. This CDR3 has 18 amino acids. CDR3 region: CASSFARRGGGPPSEAFF. CDR3 bases: TGTGCCAGCAGTTTTGCCCGAAGGGGCGGGGGGCCCCCTTCAGAAGCTTTCTTT.

The rearrangement links TRBV27 to TRBJ1-5; D gene unclear. Germline lookup yields CDR1 MNHEY and CDR2 SMNVEV (reference sequence). The CDR3 contains 15 residues. V dropped 3 bases and J dropped 1 base, with 10 bases sitting between them. CDR3: CASSFAGLSNQPQHF. In nucleotides, the CDR3 is TGTGCCAGCAGTTTCGCGGGTCTGAGCAATCAGCCCCAGCATTTT.

The DNA of the CDR3 is TGCGCCAGCAGCCGGACCCAGGGAGGGGAGCTGTTTTTT. It codes for CASSRTQGGELFF. This chain links TRBV4-1 with TRBJ2-2, with D possibly being TRBD1 (5 bases). This CDR3 is 13 amino acids long. The V and J ends lost 4 bases and 8 bases respectively, with 11 bases between them. CDR1 MGHRA and CDR2 YSYEKL come from the germline V gene.

The chain links TRBV4-1 to TRBJ2-4; a weak D match, TRBD2 (5 bases). The last part of the DNA fits TRBJ2-7 better; the J call may be wrong. This CDR3 has 15 residues. Germline V gene sequence: CDR1 MGHRA, CDR2 YSYEKL. CDR3 sequence reads: CASSQEDWGNYEQYF. CDR3 sequence (DNA): TGCGCCAGCAGCCAAGAGGACTGGGGAAACTACGAGCAGTACTTC.

V and J are TRBV12-3 or TRBV12-4 and TRBJ2-5; no definite D call. The assigned J gene may be wrong: the sequence end matches TRBJ2-7 better. This CDR3 is built from 13 residues. This chain's CDR3 is CASRATESYEQYF. The CDR3 nucleotides read TGTGCCAGCAGGGCGACGGAATCCTACGAGCAGTACTTC.

This clonotype was recorded many times. The chain links TRBV20-1 to TRBJ1-5, with D maybe TRBD1 (5 bases). The CDR3 contains 13 residues. Germline V gene sequence: CDR1 DFQATT, CDR2 SNEGSKA (reference sequence). The V end lost 0 bases, the J end lost 6 bases, and 9 bases lay between the germline ends. CDR3 nucleotides: TGCAGTGCTAGAGACGGGGGGGGTCAGCCCCAGCATTTT. Its protein product is CSARDGGGQPQHF.

The rearrangement joins TRBV5-1 to TRBJ2-3; no firm D call. V was clipped by 5 bases and J by 3 bases, with 10 bases between them. This CDR3 contains 13 residues. Germline CDR1 is SGHRS and CDR2 is YFSETQ. CDR3 in amino acids: CASRPSSTDTQYF. DNA of the CDR3: TGCGCCAGCAGGCCCAGCTCAACAGATACGCAGTATTTT. The whole variable domain, filled in from reference TRBV5-1 and TRBJ2-3, reads KAGVTQTPRYLIKTRGQQVTLSCSPISGHRSVSWYQQTPGQGLQFLFEYFSETQRNKGNFPGRFSGRQFSNSRSEMNVSTLELGDSALYLCASRPSSTDTQYFGPGTRLTVL.

This clonotype showed up just a few times. The V call is TRBV7-8, the J call TRBJ1-2; a possible D gene is TRBD1 (6 bases). CDR3 length equals 19 residues. CDR1 is SGHVS, CDR2 FQNEAQ, per germline. V was pared by 4 bases and J by 6 bases, with 30 bases between. The CDR3 sequence: CASSSRITGPFTTLDGYTF. In DNA form, the CDR3 reads TGTGCCAGCAGCTCACGAATTACAGGGCCCTTTACCACCCTGGATGGCTACACCTTC. Supplemented by reference TRBV7-8 and TRBJ1-2, the full variable domain reads GAGVSQSPRYKVAKRGQDVALRCDPISGHVSLFWYQQALGQGPEFLTYFQNEAQLDKSGLPSDRFFAERPEGSVSTLKIQRTQQEDSAVYLCASSSRITGPFTTLDGYTFGSGTRLTVV.

CDR3 residues: CATSVGASTDTQYF. The CDR3 nucleotides read TGTGCCACCAGTGTGGGGGCTAGCACAGATACGCAGTATTTT. The chain is built from TRBV24-1 and TRBJ2-3; D is possibly TRBD1 (6 bases). V lost 5 bases and J 0 bases, leaving 8 bases between the germline ends. The CDR3 has 14 amino acids. CDR1 is KGHDR, CDR2 SFDVKD, per germline.